The 22 T cell receptor beta chains presented below share a single source sample, sequenced in a study of blood T cell repertoires in COVID-19. Clones were read by immunoSEQ multiplex PCR, and TCRdb kept only the in-frame ones, dropping some. The sample yields about 270,000 clones, approximately 81% seen once. The sequenced material came from peripheral blood. The receptors shown here come from a woman younger than 30 with acute or convalescent COVID-19.

V and J are TRBV6-5 and TRBJ2-2; the D gene is possibly TRBD2 (6 bases). Per the germline V gene, CDR1 is MNHEY and CDR2 is SVGAGI. The V gene lost 5 bases and the J gene lost 9 bases, with 7 bases spanning the gap. The CDR3 is 11 residues long. The CDR3 nucleotides read TGTGCCAGCAGTCGGGAGAGGGAGCTGTTTTTT. Protein product: CASSRERELFF.

This CDR3 is CAWRRTGTREQYF. The CDR3 nucleotides are TGTGCCTGGAGACGGACAGGGACACGCGAGCAGTACTTC. The V call is TRBV30, the J call TRBJ2-7; 8 nucleotides align to TRBD1. The J segment lost 6 bases and the V segment lost 3 bases, leaving 7 bases of the junction unmatched. Germline-derived CDR1 and CDR2 are GTSNPN and SVGIG (reference sequence). CDR3 length: 13 amino acids.

This clone was counted a few times. CDR3 sequence reads: CASTDPTGGPRGYTF. The CDR3 nucleotides read TGTGCCAGCACCGACCCGACAGGGGGCCCCCGCGGCTACACCTTC. This chain links TRBV6-5 with TRBJ1-2, with 10 bases aligning to TRBD1. The CDR3 is made up of 15 amino acids. Germline loops: CDR1 MNHEY, CDR2 SVGAGI. V lost 7 bases to trimming and J lost 8 bases; unmatched junction nucleotides: 13.

The chain joins TRBV6-5 to TRBJ2-5; TRBD1 matches 7 bases. Germline V CDR1 and CDR2: MNHEY, SVGAGI. This CDR3 comprises 15 residues. Losses at the gene ends were 6 bases for V and 1 base for J; bases not matched to a gene: 8. The CDR3 region is CASSTGTDLQETQYF. The CDR3 DNA sequence: TGTGCCAGCAGCACCGGGACAGACCTCCAAGAGACCCAGTACTTC.

The chain is built from TRBV6-5 and TRBJ1-5; D perhaps matches TRBD1 (6 bases). The V gene's germline CDR1 is MNHEY and CDR2 SVGAGI. Between the trimmed V and J ends, which lost 10 bases and 0 bases, there was a span of 16 bases. This CDR3 has 15 residues. The CDR3 DNA reads as TGTGCCACCAATGTGGACAGCTATAGCAATCAGCCCCAGCATTTT. It codes for CATNVDSYSNQPQHF.

The chain carries TRBV28 and TRBJ2-7; TRBD2 matches 7 bases. Per germline, CDR1 MDHEN and CDR2 SYDVKM. The J segment lost 2 bases and the V segment lost 7 bases, leaving 8 bases of the junction unmatched. CDR3 size: 14 residues. The CDR3 region is CASKKPGLAYEQYF. As DNA, the CDR3 is TGTGCCAGCAAGAAACCCGGACTAGCCTACGAGCAGTACTTC.

The chain joins TRBV7-8 to TRBJ2-7; 7 positions match TRBD2. This CDR3 comprises 14 residues. The germline V gene has CDR1 SGHVS and CDR2 FQNEAQ. V trimming: 4 bases; J trimming: 0 bases; junction bases outside the gene matches: 3. The CDR3 DNA reads TGTGCCAGCAGCTACGCGGGAGACTCCTACGAGCAGTACTTC. Translated: CASSYAGDSYEQYF.

This clone appeared once. The chain joins TRBV7-2 to TRBJ2-7; D call uncertain. This CDR3 has 13 residues. V was trimmed by 2 bases and J by 2 bases, leaving 7 bases between them. Germline V gives CDR1 SGHTA, CDR2 FQGNSA. The CDR3 sequence: CASSLHSTYEQYF. In DNA, the CDR3 is TGTGCCAGCAGCTTACACAGCACCTACGAGCAGTACTTC.

This chain connects TRBV7-8 to TRBJ2-2; 9 bases are shared with TRBD1. Germline V gene data show CDR1 as SGHVS and CDR2 as FQNEAQ. The CDR3 is 15 residues long. V dropped 5 bases and J dropped 3; count of bases not matched to a gene: 4. The DNA of the CDR3 is TGTGCCAGCAGCGAACAGGGGGCGGACACCGGGGAGCTGTTTTTT. Amino acid sequence: CASSEQGADTGELFF.

The chain couples TRBV7-8 to TRBJ2-7, with D unclear. The length of the CDR3 is 13 residues. CDR1 is SGHVS, CDR2 FQNEAQ, per germline. Trimming pared 3 bases from V and 4 bases from J, leaving 10 bases between. CDR3 sequence: CASSLGPGYEQYF. The CDR3 nucleotides are TGTGCCAGCAGCTTGGGCCCAGGTTACGAGCAGTACTTC.

The chain employs TRBV7-8 and TRBJ2-7, with 13 positions matching TRBD2. J lost 5 bases, V lost 5 bases, and 9 bases had no gene match. Germline V gene sequence: CDR1 SGHVS, CDR2 FQNEAQ. There are 16 residues in the CDR3. DNA of the CDR3: TGTGCCAGCAGCACTTCAGGACTAGCGGGAGTCCACGAGCAGTACTTC. The encoded protein is CASSTSGLAGVHEQYF.

V gene TRBV28 combines with J gene TRBJ2-7; 7 bases line up with TRBD1. This CDR3 contains 16 residues. J lost 2 bases, V lost 5 bases, and 12 bases had no gene match. Germline CDR1 reads MDHEN; CDR2 reads SYDVKM. The CDR3 here is CASSHPHRGVAYEQYF. As DNA, the CDR3 is TGTGCCAGCAGTCACCCTCACAGGGGAGTAGCCTACGAGCAGTACTTC. The variable domain in full, with the rest retrieved from reference TRBV28 and TRBJ2-7, is DVKVTQSSRYLVKRTGEKVFLECVQDMDHENMFWYRQDPGLGLRLIYFSYDVKMKEKGDIPEGYSVSREKKERFSLILESASTNQTSMYLCASSHPHRGVAYEQYFGPGTRLTVT.

A few counts support this clone. V and J are TRBV19 and TRBJ2-5; weak D call: TRBD1 (5 bases). V lost 5 bases and J lost 5, with 15 bases in between. Germline CDR1 is LNHDA and CDR2 is SQIVND (reference sequence). This CDR3 has 14 amino acids. The CDR3 here is CASSPGGSGETQYF. The CDR3 DNA reads TGTGCCAGTAGTCCGGGCGGCTCAGGGGAGACCCAGTACTTC.

The chain couples TRBV29-1 to TRBJ2-1; perhaps TRBD1 as D (6 bases). Trimming shortened V by 7 bases and J by 0 bases, and 22 bases separated the two germline ends. CDR1 SQVTM and CDR2 ANQGSEA come from the germline V gene. The CDR3 totals 17 residues. The CDR3 is CSAAGVEGGFSYNEQFF. The CDR3 bases are TGCAGCGCTGCCGGGGTGGAAGGGGGTTTCTCCTACAATGAGCAGTTCTTC.

This clone was counted between two and nine times. CDR3 in DNA: TGTGCCAGCAGTCGTAGGACAGGGGGGCCACCCCTCCACTTT. Its translation: CASSRRTGGPPLHF. J is TRBJ1-6 and V is TRBV6-5; TRBD1 agrees at 10 bases. The trim removed 5 bases at V and 11 bases at J, leaving 6 bases unmatched. The CDR3 extends over 14 amino acids. Germline V gives CDR1 MNHEY, CDR2 SVGAGI.

The chain combines TRBV18 with TRBJ2-2, with D possibly matching TRBD1 (5 bases). V lost 8 bases and J lost 2, with 9 bases in between. The CDR3 spans 13 residues. Germline V lookup: CDR1 KGHSH, CDR2 LQKENI. The CDR3 region has the DNA TGTGCCAGCCCGACAGAAAACACCGGGGAGCTGTTTTTT. Amino acids: CASPTENTGELFF.

V gene TRBV5-6 combines with J gene TRBJ1-4; 7 bases map to TRBD1. Per germline, CDR1 SGHDT and CDR2 YYEEEE. CDR3 length: 15 residues. With V trimmed by 2 bases and J by 7 bases, 8 bases remained unmatched. The CDR3 loop reads CASSFDRVSTEKLFF. The DNA of the CDR3 is TGTGCCAGCAGCTTCGACAGGGTCAGTACTGAAAAACTGTTTTTT.

This clone was recorded only once. The rearrangement uses TRBV5-1 and TRBJ2-5; TRBD2 aligns across 7 bases. The germline V gene encodes CDR1 SGHRS and CDR2 YFSETQ. CDR3 length: 18 amino acids. V shed 0 bases, J shed 1 base, and the junction held 12 bases outside the gene matches. The chain's CDR3 is CASSLVSALRERQETQYF. The CDR3 nucleotides read TGCGCCAGCAGCTTGGTCTCCGCTCTGCGGGAGCGCCAAGAGACCCAGTACTTC.

J is TRBJ1-6 and V is TRBV5-4; a possible D gene is TRBD1 (5 bases). The V end was cut by 4 bases, the J end by 9 bases, with 8 bases between. The length of the CDR3 is 12 residues. Looked up from germline, CDR1 is SGHNT and CDR2 is YYREEE (reference sequence). The CDR3 DNA reads as TGTGCCAGCAGCCTCGGGGGTTCACCCCTCCACTTT. Protein product: CASSLGGSPLHF.

J is TRBJ1-4 and V is TRBV29-1; 10 bases align to TRBD1. V gave up 7 bases and J gave up 8 bases; unmatched junction bases: 7. The V gene's germline CDR1 is SQVTM and CDR2 ANQGSEA. The length of the CDR3 is 13 residues. CDR3 nucleotides: TGCAGCGCCAGGACAGGGGGGCAAGAAAAACTGTTTTTT. Its translation is CSARTGGQEKLFF. Variable domain in full (rest from reference TRBV29-1 and TRBJ1-4): SAVISQKPSRDICQRGTSLTIQCQVDSQVTMMFWYRQQPGQSLTLIATANQGSEATYESGFVIDKFPISRPNLTFSTLTVSNMSPEDSSIYLCSARTGGQEKLFFGSGTQLSVL.

V is TRBV5-1 and J is TRBJ1-2; 9 bases agree with TRBD1. The CDR3 runs 17 residues. Germline values: CDR1 SGHRS, CDR2 YFSETQ. The V segment lost 4 bases and the J segment 2 bases; nucleotides outside the gene matches: 12. The DNA of the CDR3 is TGCGCCAGCAGCGGAACACAGGGGGCAGGGAAAAACTATGGCTACACCTTC. It encodes CASSGTQGAGKNYGYTF.

Here the CDR3 reads CASSLIGWEGTNSPLHF. DNA for the CDR3: TGTGCCAGCAGCTTAATCGGTTGGGAGGGAACTAATTCACCCCTCCACTTT. The genes are TRBV7-2 and TRBJ1-6; D unresolved. The CDR3 consists of 17 residues. Trimming cost V 2 bases and J 6 bases, with 17 bases left between them. Looked up from germline, CDR1 is SGHTA and CDR2 is FQGNSA. Full variable domain (missing parts from reference TRBV7-2 and TRBJ1-6): GAGVSQSPSNKVTEKGKDVELRCDPISGHTALYWYRQSLGQGLEFLIYFQGNSAPDKSGLPSDRFSAERTGGSVSTLTIQRTQQEDSAVYLCASSLIGWEGTNSPLHFGNGTRLTVT.